Sequencing of this TCR beta chain was carried out in a study of T cell repertoires in cytomegalovirus infection. Study in general: From public TCR beta signatures came an indication of both CMV infection and matching HLA type. Overall study findings and caveats: Summed frequency of public TCR beta families distinguished CMV carriers with the relevant HLA. Ex vivo responses were dominated by HLA-C-restricted CMV-specific TCR beta clonotypes.

TCRdb called the reads again in MiXCR, with one record for every CDR3 protein. The sample contains some 940,000 distinct CDR3 sequences, roughly a third of which appear only once. After removal of 4 bases from V and 6 bases from J, the junction contained 13 bases not matched to a gene. This CDR3 contains 16 residues. CDR1 MNHEY and CDR2 SVGEGT come from the germline V gene. With respect to this clonotype: Its specificity is unknown.

The chain is built from TRBV6-2 or TRBV6-3 and TRBJ1-1; TRBD1 aligns across 8 bases. Sequenced material: cultured CD8+ T cells from PBMCs, taken from culture after CMV antigen stimulation. The sequence derives from a human donor in good health (CMV status not recorded). Some clones in this sample may be carry-over from other donors' samples. This CDR3 reads CASSSVRQGRWAEAFF. CDR3 bases: TGTGCCAGCAGTTCCGTCCGACAGGGGAGATGGGCTGAAGCTTTCTTT.